The 25 T cell receptor beta chains below all came from one sample that was sequenced in a study of immune evolution from preneoplasia to lung adenocarcinoma. Here immunoSEQ multiplex PCR was the method, and the copy in TCRdb shows in-frame clones only, minus some. This table has some 7,400 clones, around 75% appearing once. Sample: FFPE minimally invasive lung adenocarcinoma tissue. These receptors were taken from a person between 65 and 80 years old with lung adenocarcinoma.

The CDR3 sequence is CASSLVDTGELFF. The DNA for the CDR3 is TGTGCCAGCAGTTTAGTAGACACCGGGGAGCTGTTTTTT. The chain has TRBV28 and TRBJ2-2, with D unclear. Trimming left V 2 bases short and J 3 bases short, with 4 bases between. The CDR3 loop spans 13 amino acids. Per the germline V gene, CDR1 is MDHEN and CDR2 is SYDVKM.

J is TRBJ1-2 and V is TRBV14; weak D call: TRBD1 (5 bases). V was shortened by 3 bases and J by 7 bases, with 18 bases between the two germline ends. The CDR3 totals 15 residues. Per germline, CDR1 SGHDN and CDR2 FVKESK. DNA for the CDR3: TGTGCCAGCAGCCATAGGGTCGGGGGAGTGGTTGGCTACACCTTC. As protein: CASSHRVGGVVGYTF.

The CDR3 loop reads CASSTGRNTEAFF. The CDR3 bases are TGTGCCAGTAGTACCGGCCGGAACACTGAAGCTTTCTTT. The rearrangement joins TRBV19 to TRBJ1-1, with no clear D. Germline values: CDR1 LNHDA, CDR2 SQIVND (reference sequence). Trimming took 4 bases from V and 1 from J, leaving 7 bases between them. This CDR3 is built from 13 residues.

The chain combines TRBV5-1 with TRBJ1-6, with D unresolved. Germline CDR1 and CDR2: SGHRS and YFSETQ. The CDR3 loop spans 13 amino acids. Trimming left V 4 bases short and J 9 bases short, with 11 bases between. The CDR3 reads CASSLLEGSPLHF. For the CDR3, the DNA is TGCGCCAGCAGCCTCCTCGAGGGTTCACCCCTCCACTTT.

This clone was seen a handful of times. The chain is built from TRBV9 and TRBJ2-5; 8 nucleotides agree with TRBD2. The CDR3 contains 14 residues. Trimming removed 2 bases from V and 7 bases from J; junction bases left unmatched: 7. CDR1 is SGDLS, CDR2 YYNGEE, per germline. CDR3 residues: CASSVLGTSPTQYF. The DNA of the CDR3 is TGTGCCAGCAGCGTGCTAGGGACTAGTCCGACCCAGTACTTC.

This rearrangement joins TRBV6-5 to TRBJ2-5, with 8 bases aligning to TRBD2. Trimming at V came to 7 bases and at J to 3 bases, leaving 4 bases not matched to a gene. The CDR3 covers 13 residues. Germline loops: CDR1 MNHEY, CDR2 SVGAGI. The CDR3 protein is CASNRGGKETQYF. CDR3 DNA: TGTGCCAGCAATCGGGGGGGTAAAGAGACCCAGTACTTC.

The chain links TRBV7-2 to TRBJ2-2; tentatively, D is TRBD1 or TRBD2 (5 bases each). The V gene's germline CDR1 is SGHTA and CDR2 FQGNSA. The V gene lost 4 bases and the J gene lost 4 bases, with 13 bases spanning the gap. This CDR3 has 15 residues. As DNA, the CDR3 is TGTGCCAGCAGCTCTAGAGGGGCCCTCACCGGGGAGCTGTTTTTT. Its translation is CASSSRGALTGELFF.

This chain links TRBV18 with TRBJ1-6; the match to TRBD1 covers 7 bases. Looked up from germline, CDR1 is KGHSH and CDR2 is LQKENI. CDR3 size: 17 residues. The V and J ends lost 1 base and 6 bases, in that order; junction bases with no gene match: 9. In DNA, the CDR3 is TGTGCCAGCTCACCACGGCCAGGGGGTCGAGGTAATTCACCCCTCCACTTT. It yields the protein CASSPRPGGRGNSPLHF.

The V gene is TRBV11-3, the J gene TRBJ2-2; D not resolved. This CDR3 has 14 amino acids. Germline assignment: CDR1 SGHNT and CDR2 YENEEA. V was cut by 9 bases and J by 1 base, with 12 bases left in between. This CDR3 is CASMDGRNTGELFF. CDR3 nucleotides: TGTGCCAGTATGGACGGAAGGAACACCGGGGAGCTGTTTTTT.

This clone was observed a single time. This chain joins TRBV4-2 and TRBJ2-2; a possible D gene is TRBD2 (7 bases). The CDR3 has 20 amino acids. Trimming left V 1 base short and J 3 bases short, with 24 bases between. CDR1 LGHNA and CDR2 YNFKEQ come from the germline V gene. CDR3 DNA sequence: TGTGCCAGCAGCCAAGTGGGAGGGCGCGCGCGGGGGCAATACACCGGGGAGCTGTTTTTT. Translated: CASSQVGGRARGQYTGELFF.

The chain couples TRBV29-1 to TRBJ2-3; D may be TRBD1 (5 bases). Germline loops: CDR1 SQVTM, CDR2 ANQGSEA. The CDR3 has 13 amino acids. V was trimmed by 3 bases and J by 5 bases, leaving 12 bases between them. The CDR3 DNA reads as TGCAGCGTTGACGTACAGGTACTAGATACGCAGTATTTT. Its protein is CSVDVQVLDTQYF.

V and J are TRBV7-6 and TRBJ2-7, with D possibly TRBD2 on 5 matching bases. There are 13 residues in the CDR3. Germline loops: CDR1 SGHVS, CDR2 FNYEAQ. Between the trimmed V and J ends, which lost 2 bases and 4 bases, there was a span of 9 bases. CDR3 bases: TGTGCCAGCAGCTTATTTAGAGGGTACGAGCAGTACTTC. This codes for CASSLFRGYEQYF.

V usage is TRBV2 and J usage is TRBJ2-2; 11 nucleotides agree with TRBD2. Losses at the gene ends were 6 bases for V and 7 bases for J; bases not matched to a gene: 4. The CDR3 is 14 residues long. Germline assignment: CDR1 SNHLY and CDR2 FYNNEI. The CDR3 region has the DNA TGTGCCAGCAGCACTAGCGGGGGCCACGGGGAGCTGTTTTTT. It yields the protein CASSTSGGHGELFF.

This clone was detected once. The chain carries TRBV7-9 and TRBJ1-2; D is possibly TRBD1 (5 bases). V was trimmed by 2 bases and J by 5 bases, leaving 9 bases between them. Germline CDR1 reads SEHNR; CDR2 reads FQNEAQ (reference sequence). CDR3 length: 13 amino acids. For the CDR3, the DNA is TGTGCCAGCAGCTTACATGGGGCGTATGGCTACACCTTC. Protein product: CASSLHGAYGYTF.

The chain couples TRBV7-2 to TRBJ2-1, with TRBD2 identical over 10 bases. The V segment lost 4 bases and the J segment 13 bases; nucleotides outside the gene matches: 10. This CDR3 is 14 amino acids long. CDR1 and CDR2 from the germline V gene are SGHTA and FQGNSA. For the CDR3, the DNA is TGTGCCAGCAGCTCCCGGGGAAGCGGGAGGGGACAGTTCTTC. This gives the protein CASSSRGSGRGQFF. Full variable domain (remainder filled in from reference TRBV7-2 and TRBJ2-1): GAGVSQSPSNKVTEKGKDVELRCDPISGHTALYWYRQSLGQGLEFLIYFQGNSAPDKSGLPSDRFSAERTGGSVSTLTIQRTQQEDSAVYLCASSSRGSGRGQFFGPGTRLTVL.

The chain employs TRBV6-5 and TRBJ1-5; TRBD1 matches at 8 bases. The CDR3 totals 13 residues. CDR1 and CDR2 (germline): MNHEY, SVGAGI. Trimming at V came to 5 bases and at J to 10 bases, leaving 7 bases not matched to a gene. The CDR3 DNA reads as TGTGCCAGCAGTGACGACAGGGGTCTTCCCCAGCATTTT. Translated, it gives CASSDDRGLPQHF.

The chain links TRBV6-6 to TRBJ1-1; D remains unclear. V was pared by 6 bases and J by 0 bases, with 8 bases between. The V gene's germline CDR1 is MNHNY and CDR2 SVGAGI (reference sequence). This CDR3 is built from 13 residues. The CDR3 region is CASSRGMNTEAFF. CDR3 DNA sequence: TGTGCCAGCAGCCGCGGTATGAACACTGAAGCTTTCTTT.

V is TRBV19 and J is TRBJ1-5; perhaps TRBD1 as D (6 bases). This CDR3 region has 15 residues. V lost 3 bases, J lost 2 bases, and 11 bases lay in between. Germline CDR1 reads LNHDA; CDR2 reads SQIVND (reference sequence). The CDR3 is CASSIKGDGNQPQHF. The DNA for the CDR3 is TGTGCCAGTAGTATCAAGGGGGATGGCAATCAGCCCCAGCATTTT.

Notes on this clone: A much more abundant neighbour one base away suggests this may be a read error. Distinct nucleotide sequences in the sample also encode this CDR3. The J gene is TRBJ2-3, the V gene TRBV7-6, with 9 bases lining up with TRBD2. CDR1 is SGHVS, CDR2 FNYEAQ, per germline. The CDR3 covers 17 residues. CDR3 region: CASSFIAGEVGTDTQYF. The DNA for the CDR3 is TGTGCCAGCAGCTTTATAGCGGGAGAAGTGGGCACAGATACACAGTATTTT.

The rearrangement links TRBV6-6 to TRBJ2-7, with TRBD1 matching 8 bases. CDR3 length: 13 residues. The germline V gene encodes CDR1 MNHNY and CDR2 SVGAGI (reference sequence). V shed 5 bases, J shed 5 bases, and the junction held 5 bases outside the gene matches. CDR3 nucleotides: TGTGCCAGCAGTCGACAGGGGTGGGACGAGCAGTACTTC. This encodes CASSRQGWDEQYF.

The chain joins TRBV4-2 to TRBJ2-7; D not certain. V dropped 0 bases and J dropped 6 bases, with 9 bases sitting between them. Per germline, CDR1 LGHNA and CDR2 YNFKEQ. The CDR3 is made up of 13 amino acids. The CDR3 spells CASSQDLRFEQYF. DNA of the CDR3: TGTGCCAGCAGCCAAGATTTGAGGTTCGAGCAGTACTTC.

The rearrangement uses TRBV28 and TRBJ2-3, with TRBD2 as a possible D gene (5 bases). CDR1 and CDR2 (germline): MDHEN, SYDVKM. The CDR3 is 15 amino acids. V lost 3 bases and J 4 bases, leaving 14 bases between the germline ends. CDR3 region: CASSLMTRAADTQYF. The CDR3 nucleotides read TGTGCCAGCAGTTTGATGACGCGAGCGGCAGATACGCAGTATTTT.

The chain links TRBV9 to TRBJ1-5; tentative D call: TRBD1 (5 bases). Germline V lookup: CDR1 SGDLS, CDR2 YYNGEE. This CDR3 comprises 15 residues. The V and J ends lost 2 bases and 5 bases respectively, with 14 bases between them. CDR3 amino acids: CASSVSGKDDQPQHF. The CDR3 nucleotides read TGTGCCAGCAGCGTGTCAGGGAAAGATGATCAGCCCCAGCATTTT.

V is TRBV5-1 and J is TRBJ1-3, with 8 bases aligning to TRBD1. The CDR3 sequence is 16 residues long. V shed 3 bases and J 1 base; nucleotides not matched to a gene: 6. Germline V gene data show CDR1 as SGHRS and CDR2 as YFSETQ. The CDR3 sequence is CASSSGTGTSGNTIYF. The CDR3 DNA follows: TGCGCCAGCAGCTCCGGGACAGGAACGTCTGGAAACACCATATATTTT.

As concerns this clone: No DNA is shown, since the ends of the CDR3 on it are uncertain; the CDR3 is the one TCRdb lists. This chain links TRBV28 with TRBJ1-2. The CDR3 adds up to 16 amino acids, both ends counted. Looked up from germline, CDR1 is MDHEN and CDR2 is SYDVKM. The CDR3 loop reads CASSLGDFRGVVGYTF.